This entry lists 27 T cell receptor beta chains sequenced from one sample in a study of glioma-infiltrating T cells after dendritic cell vaccination. Time point reported: after dendritic cell vaccination, including at tumor progression/relapse. The table came from immunoSEQ multiplex PCR; TCRdb's copy has only in-frame clones and leaves some out. The sample shows more than 95,000 clones, around 87% of them seen only once. Sequences were derived from blood, sampled after dendritic cell vaccination. All receptors come from a human donor with glioblastoma.

The rearrangement uses TRBV5-1 and TRBJ2-7; 9 positions agree with TRBD2. V lost 8 bases to trimming and J lost 2 bases; unmatched junction nucleotides: 8. This CDR3 region has 14 residues. Germline loops: CDR1 SGHRS, CDR2 YFSETQ. The CDR3 sequence: CASKLAGQAYEQYF. DNA for the CDR3: TGCGCCAGTAAGCTAGCGGGGCAAGCCTACGAGCAGTACTTC.

This clone was detected once. This sequence joins TRBV5-1 and TRBJ1-5; D is undetermined. The length of the CDR3 is 16 residues. Germline CDR1 is SGHRS and CDR2 is YFSETQ. V was pared by 6 bases and J by 1 base, with 17 bases between. Here the CDR3 DNA reads TGCGCCAGCATTCGGGGAGGATTTGAGAGCAATCAGCCCCAGCATTTT. Protein sequence: CASIRGGFESNQPQHF.

The chain has TRBV4-1 and TRBJ2-5; TRBD2 might be the D (6 bases). V was shortened by 1 base and J by 4 bases, with 10 bases between the two germline ends. The germline gives CDR1 MGHRA, CDR2 YSYEKL. The CDR3 extends over 14 amino acids. The CDR3 here is CASSQAGVGETQYF. The CDR3 nucleotides are TGCGCCAGCAGCCAAGCGGGAGTAGGAGAGACCCAGTACTTC.

The chain has TRBV6-5 and TRBJ1-2; 7 bases are a match to TRBD1. CDR1 and CDR2 from the germline V gene are MNHEY and SVGAGI. The CDR3 runs to 14 residues. The V segment lost 0 bases and the J segment 4 bases; nucleotides outside the gene matches: 2. The CDR3 sequence: CASSYSRTGYGYTF. The CDR3 region has the DNA TGTGCCAGCAGTTACTCGCGGACAGGCTATGGCTACACCTTC.

The chain recombines TRBV4-1 with TRBJ1-3, with TRBD1 matching 9 bases. There are 17 residues in the CDR3. Germline lookup yields CDR1 MGHRA and CDR2 YSYEKL. Trimming took 0 bases from V and 0 from J; bases not matched to a gene: 3. The CDR3, as DNA: TGCGCCAGCAGCCAAGAGCCGGGACAGGGCTCTGGAAACACCATATATTTT. This translates into CASSQEPGQGSGNTIYF.

The genes are TRBV2 and TRBJ2-1; 7 nucleotides agree with TRBD2. The V segment lost 7 bases and the J segment 5 bases; nucleotides outside the gene matches: 11. CDR3 size: 15 residues. Germline values: CDR1 SNHLY, CDR2 FYNNEI. CDR3 in amino acids: CASTYIGRGDNEQFF. CDR3 sequence (DNA): TGTGCCAGCACCTACATAGGTCGGGGGGACAATGAGCAGTTCTTC. Full variable domain (outside the CDR3, taken from reference TRBV2 and TRBJ2-1): EPEVTQTPSHQVTQMGQEVILRCVPISNHLYFYWYRQILGQKVEFLVSFYNNEISEKSEIFDDQFSVERPDGSNFTLKIRSTKLEDSAMYFCASTYIGRGDNEQFFGPGTRLTVL.

The CDR3 nucleotides are TGTGCCAGCAGCGAGGAGGGGTATCAGCCCCAGCATTTT. Its translation: CASSEEGYQPQHF. The chain carries TRBV9 and TRBJ1-5; possibly TRBD1 for D (5 bases). The CDR3 has 13 residues. In germline, CDR1 is SGDLS, CDR2 YYNGEE. V lost 3 bases to trimming and J lost 5 bases, with 9 bases between them.

In its sample, this clone was seen once. J is TRBJ2-1 and V is TRBV5-4; 7 bases map to TRBD2. V dropped 0 bases and J dropped 0; count of bases not matched to a gene: 0. There are 15 residues in the CDR3. Germline V gene lookup returns CDR1 SGHNT and CDR2 YYREEE (reference sequence). CDR3 sequence (DNA): TGTGCCAGCAGCTTGGGCGGGGGCTCCTACAATGAGCAGTTCTTC. This gives the protein CASSLGGGSYNEQFF.

This chain uses TRBV6-1 with TRBJ1-5; 8 positions agree with TRBD1. Unmatched junction bases numbered 11, after V lost 8 bases and J lost 5 bases. This CDR3 contains 15 residues. Germline V gives CDR1 MNHNS, CDR2 SASEGT. The CDR3 sequence is CASQYAGTGDQPQHF. The DNA of the CDR3 is TGTGCCAGCCAATATGCCGGGACAGGTGATCAGCCCCAGCATTTT.

The gene calls are TRBV7-6 and TRBJ2-7; D remains ambiguous. V shed 5 bases and J shed 0 bases, with 5 bases lying between them. CDR3 length: 12 residues. The V gene's germline CDR1 is SGHVS and CDR2 FNYEAQ. CDR3 region: CASSPSSYEQYF. In nucleotides, the CDR3 is TGTGCCAGCAGCCCTAGCTCCTACGAGCAGTACTTC.

The chain joins TRBV5-1 to TRBJ2-3; 8 bases map to TRBD2. The V and J ends lost 1 base and 0 bases, in that order; junction bases with no gene match: 1. Germline V gene lookup returns CDR1 SGHRS and CDR2 YFSETQ. The CDR3 is made up of 15 amino acids. Here the CDR3 reads CASSLQRGSTDTQYF. The CDR3 nucleotides read TGCGCCAGCAGCTTGCAGCGGGGGAGCACAGATACGCAGTATTTT.

The rearrangement uses TRBV27 and TRBJ2-1, with 9 bases matching TRBD1. There are 14 residues in the CDR3. Germline values: CDR1 MNHEY, CDR2 SMNVEV (reference sequence). The J segment lost 6 bases and the V segment lost 5 bases, leaving 5 bases of the junction unmatched. The CDR3 region is CASSRTGAGNEQFF. The DNA of the CDR3 is TGTGCCAGCAGTCGGACAGGGGCAGGCAATGAGCAGTTCTTC.

This clone has more than one count but fewer than ten. The chain recombines TRBV2 with TRBJ1-1; TRBD1 aligns across 7 bases. J lost 0 bases, V lost 5 bases, and 6 bases had no gene match. The germline V gene encodes CDR1 SNHLY and CDR2 FYNNEI. The CDR3 length is 15 residues. The chain's CDR3 is CASSRTGPMNTEAFF. In DNA, the CDR3 is TGTGCCAGCAGTAGGACAGGCCCCATGAACACTGAAGCTTTCTTT.

This chain joins TRBV7-9 and TRBJ1-2; D is perhaps TRBD1 (6 bases). Germline assignment: CDR1 SEHNR and CDR2 FQNEAQ (reference sequence). The CDR3 is made up of 16 amino acids. V lost 5 bases and J 2 bases, leaving 18 bases between the germline ends. CDR3 loop: CASSIPGQGINYGYTF. CDR3 in DNA: TGTGCCAGCAGCATCCCGGGACAAGGAATCAACTATGGCTACACCTTC. Variable domain in full (rest from reference TRBV7-9 and TRBJ1-2): DTGVSQNPRHKITKRGQNVTFRCDPISEHNRLYWYRQTLGQGPEFLTYFQNEAQLEKSRLLSDRFSAERPKGSFSTLEIQRTEQGDSAMYLCASSIPGQGINYGYTFGSGTRLTVV.

This clone has a single count. CDR3 coding DNA: TGTGCCAGCAGCGTAGTCGCCCGGGGACAGGGCTACAATGAGCAGTTCTTC. Translated, it gives CASSVVARGQGYNEQFF. The chain couples TRBV9 to TRBJ2-1, with 9 nucleotides matching TRBD1. The CDR3 consists of 17 residues. CDR1 SGDLS and CDR2 YYNGEE come from the germline V gene. The ends lost 0 bases at V and 3 bases at J; junction bases unmatched: 7.

The chain combines TRBV4-1 with TRBJ2-7, with a tentative D call TRBD1 (5 bases). Between the trimmed V and J ends, which lost 0 bases and 3 bases, there was a span of 15 bases. Looked up from germline, CDR1 is MGHRA and CDR2 is YSYEKL. This CDR3 comprises 16 residues. CDR3: CASSQDRLQAFYEQYF. The CDR3 DNA is TGCGCCAGCAGCCAAGATAGGTTACAGGCATTCTACGAGCAGTACTTC.

The chain recombines TRBV5-1 with TRBJ2-7, with D unresolved. The V gene lost 3 bases and the J gene lost 7 bases, with 8 bases spanning the gap. The V gene's germline CDR1 is SGHRS and CDR2 YFSETQ. This CDR3 region has 11 residues. The CDR3 region has the DNA TGCGCCAGCAGCTCGTCACGGGAGCAGTACTTC. It encodes CASSSSREQYF.

The CDR3 loop reads CASSPPSQAQETQYF. The CDR3 coding sequence is TGTGCCAGCTCACCACCCAGTCAGGCCCAAGAGACCCAGTACTTC. V is TRBV18 and J is TRBJ2-5; D not certain. CDR1 is KGHSH, CDR2 LQKENI, per germline. The CDR3 is 15 residues long. V lost 0 bases to trimming and J lost 1 base, with 9 bases between them.

The chain carries TRBV12-5 and TRBJ2-3; D gene unclear. Germline values: CDR1 LGHNT, CDR2 FRNRAP. The ends were cut back, 4 bases at V and 1 base at J, with 3 bases in the middle. This CDR3 region has 12 residues. CDR3 region: CASGSGTDTQYF. CDR3 DNA sequence: TGTGCTAGTGGTTCCGGCACAGATACGCAGTATTTT.

The genes are TRBV7-9 and TRBJ1-1; 7 bases agree with TRBD1. CDR3 length: 14 residues. Trimming took 1 base from V and 1 from J; bases not matched to a gene: 0. CDR1 is SEHNR, CDR2 FQNEAQ, per germline (reference sequence). The CDR3 DNA sequence: TGTGCCAGCAGCTTAGAGGGGGCGAACACTGAAGCTTTCTTT. Protein: CASSLEGANTEAFF. Using reference TRBV7-9 and TRBJ1-1 for the parts outside the CDR3, the full variable domain is DTGVSQNPRHKITKRGQNVTFRCDPISEHNRLYWYRQTLGQGPEFLTYFQNEAQLEKSRLLSDRFSAERPKGSFSTLEIQRTEQGDSAMYLCASSLEGANTEAFFGQGTRLTVV.

This sequence joins TRBV27 and TRBJ1-2, with 10 bases aligning to TRBD1. The CDR3 sequence is 15 residues long. CDR1 MNHEY and CDR2 SMNVEV come from the germline V gene (reference sequence). With 2 bases clipped from V and 6 bases from J, the junction kept 6 bases outside the gene matches. The CDR3 sequence is CASSLQSGQGNGYTF. The CDR3 DNA follows: TGTGCCAGCAGTTTACAGTCGGGACAGGGGAATGGCTACACCTTC.

This clone was recorded only once. The rearrangement joins TRBV19 to TRBJ2-5; D gene uncertain. The germline CDR1 and CDR2 sequences are LNHDA and SQIVND (reference sequence). V was trimmed by 2 bases and J by 5 bases, leaving 12 bases between them. The CDR3 covers 14 residues. CDR3 amino acids: CASSIRYARETQYF. CDR3 DNA: TGTGCCAGTAGTATACGCTACGCCCGGGAGACCCAGTACTTC.

V is TRBV5-4 and J is TRBJ2-5, with 7 bases that match TRBD2. V lost 4 bases, J lost 0 bases, and 6 bases stayed unmatched. This CDR3 spans 15 amino acids. CDR1 SGHNT and CDR2 YYREEE come from the germline V gene (reference sequence). The CDR3 spells CASSTMGGDQETQYF. DNA for the CDR3: TGTGCCAGCAGCACCATGGGGGGGGACCAAGAGACCCAGTACTTC.

The V gene is TRBV9, the J gene TRBJ2-7; 12 positions agree with TRBD2. This CDR3 comprises 16 residues. Germline V gene data show CDR1 as SGDLS and CDR2 as YYNGEE. Trimming at V came to 0 bases and at J to 5 bases, leaving 6 bases not matched to a gene. CDR3 bases: TGTGCCAGCAGCGTAGGTACTAGCGGGAGGATGCACGAGCAGTACTTC. Its protein is CASSVGTSGRMHEQYF. Full variable domain (remainder filled in from reference TRBV9 and TRBJ2-7): DSGVTQTPKHLITATGQRVTLRCSPRSGDLSVYWYQQSLDQGLQFLIQYYNGEERAKGNILERFSAQQFPDLHSELNLSSLELGDSALYFCASSVGTSGRMHEQYFGPGTRLTVT.

The V and J genes are TRBV29-1 and TRBJ1-1; a possible D gene is TRBD1 (6 bases). The CDR3 is made up of 11 amino acids. CDR1 is SQVTM, CDR2 ANQGSEA, per germline. V was clipped by 6 bases and J by 7 bases, with 12 bases between them. The CDR3, as DNA: TGCAGCGTCGCCGGGACATTTGAAGCTTTCTTT. The encoded protein is CSVAGTFEAFF.

This rearrangement joins TRBV19 to TRBJ1-5; TRBD1 matches at 11 bases. J was trimmed by 4 bases and V by 2 bases; bases with no gene match: 4. Germline values: CDR1 LNHDA, CDR2 SQIVND (reference sequence). There are 16 residues in the CDR3. CDR3 amino acids: CASSIWTGGANQPQHF. The CDR3 DNA reads as TGTGCCAGTAGTATATGGACAGGGGGCGCGAATCAGCCCCAGCATTTT.

The chain links TRBV7-9 to TRBJ2-2, with 14 bases aligning to TRBD2. The CDR3 is 17 amino acids. V shed 5 bases, J shed 3 bases, and the junction held 5 bases outside the gene matches. The germline V gene has CDR1 SEHNR and CDR2 FQNEAQ (reference sequence). The CDR3 sequence is CASSRGLAGGYTGELFF. Here the CDR3 DNA reads TGTGCCAGCAGCCGAGGACTAGCGGGGGGATACACCGGGGAGCTGTTTTTT.